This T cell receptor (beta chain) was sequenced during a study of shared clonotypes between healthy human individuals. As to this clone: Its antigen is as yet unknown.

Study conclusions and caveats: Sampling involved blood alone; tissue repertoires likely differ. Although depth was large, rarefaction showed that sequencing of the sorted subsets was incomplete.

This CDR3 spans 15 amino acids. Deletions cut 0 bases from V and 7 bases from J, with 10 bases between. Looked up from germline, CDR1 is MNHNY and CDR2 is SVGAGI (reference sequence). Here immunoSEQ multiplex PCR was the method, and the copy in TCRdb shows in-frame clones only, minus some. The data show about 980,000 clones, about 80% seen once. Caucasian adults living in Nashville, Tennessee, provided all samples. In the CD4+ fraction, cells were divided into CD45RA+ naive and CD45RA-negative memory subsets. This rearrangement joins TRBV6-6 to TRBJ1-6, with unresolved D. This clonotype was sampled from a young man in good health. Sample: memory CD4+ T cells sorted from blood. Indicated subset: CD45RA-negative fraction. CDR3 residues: CASSYSPDSNSPLHF. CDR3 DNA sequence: TGTGCCAGCAGTTACTCCCCAGACTCCAATTCACCCCTCCACTTT.